The sequence of this T cell receptor beta chain was determined in a study of post-analysis software for immune sequencing data. Study details: There were relapsing-remitting, secondary progressive and progressive-relapsing multiple sclerosis among the disease courses included. Study-wide results and limits: TRBV5-6, TRBV5-1 and TRBV20-1 belonged to a set of roughly five TRBV segments that were more frequent in patients than controls. Same-batch samples co-clustered strongly by F measure. In multiple sclerosis, normalized Chao1 diversity was significantly below that of controls.

The table lists this clonotype with a few counts. Its target is not known. cDNA libraries for TCR beta contained unique molecular identifiers. A population of 1 to 10 million T cells gave rise to around 480,000 cDNA molecules. TCRdb analysed the PCR reads with MiXCR anew, one entry per CDR3 protein. Here the sample spans hundreds of thousands of distinct CDR3 sequences, 25% to 30% being singletons. This CDR3 has 13 amino acids. Deletions cut 6 bases from V and 6 bases from J, with 13 bases between. The germline V gene encodes CDR1 SNHLY and CDR2 FYNNEI. This TCR was recovered from a girl between 10 and 17 years old with multiple sclerosis. The sample was blood. The V call is TRBV2, the J call TRBJ2-3, with D unresolved. The CDR3 protein is CASRALVLDTQYF. In nucleotides, the CDR3 is TGTGCCAGCAGGGCCTTGGTACTGGATACGCAGTATTTT.